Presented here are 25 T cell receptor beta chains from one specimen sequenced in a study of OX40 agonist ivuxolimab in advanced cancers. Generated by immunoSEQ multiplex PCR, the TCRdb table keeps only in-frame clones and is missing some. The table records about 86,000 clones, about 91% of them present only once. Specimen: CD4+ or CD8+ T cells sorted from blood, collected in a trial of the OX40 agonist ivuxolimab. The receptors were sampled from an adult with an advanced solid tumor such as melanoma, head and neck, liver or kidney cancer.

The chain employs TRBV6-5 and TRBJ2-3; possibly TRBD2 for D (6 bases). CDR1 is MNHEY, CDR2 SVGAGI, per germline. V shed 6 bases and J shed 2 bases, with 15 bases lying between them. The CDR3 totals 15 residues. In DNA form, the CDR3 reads TGTGCCAGCAGGCTGGCGGGGAGAAACACAGATACGCAGTATTTT. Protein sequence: CASRLAGRNTDTQYF.

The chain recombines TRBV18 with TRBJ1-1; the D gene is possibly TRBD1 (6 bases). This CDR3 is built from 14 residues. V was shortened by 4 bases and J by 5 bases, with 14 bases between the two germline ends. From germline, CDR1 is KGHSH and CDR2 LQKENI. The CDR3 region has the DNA TGTGCCAGCTCACTCGGAGCAGGGGATACTGAAGCTTTCTTT. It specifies CASSLGAGDTEAFF.

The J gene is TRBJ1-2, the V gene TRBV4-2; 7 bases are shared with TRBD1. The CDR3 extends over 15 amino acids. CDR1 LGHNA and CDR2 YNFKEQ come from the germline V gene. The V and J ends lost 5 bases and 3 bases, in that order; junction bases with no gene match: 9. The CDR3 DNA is TGTGCCAGCAGCTTGGCCTACAGGGGCGACTATGGCTACACCTTC. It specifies CASSLAYRGDYGYTF.

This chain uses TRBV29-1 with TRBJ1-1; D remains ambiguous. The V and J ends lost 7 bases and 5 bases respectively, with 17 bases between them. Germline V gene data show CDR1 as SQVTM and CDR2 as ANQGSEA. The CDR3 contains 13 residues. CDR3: CSAEGTLGTEAFF. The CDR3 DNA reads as TGCAGCGCCGAGGGAACGCTGGGGACTGAAGCTTTCTTT.

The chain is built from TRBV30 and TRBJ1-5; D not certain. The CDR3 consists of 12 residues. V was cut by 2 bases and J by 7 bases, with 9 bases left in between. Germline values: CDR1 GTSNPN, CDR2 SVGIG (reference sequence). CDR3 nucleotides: TGTGCCTGGAGTACGGGTGGACAGCCCCAGCATTTT. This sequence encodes CAWSTGGQPQHF.

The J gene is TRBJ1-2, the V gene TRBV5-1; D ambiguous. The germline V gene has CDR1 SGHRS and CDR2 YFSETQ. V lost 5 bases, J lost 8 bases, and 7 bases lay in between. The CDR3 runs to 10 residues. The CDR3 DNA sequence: TGCGCCAGCAGGGGGATGGGCTACACCTTC. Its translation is CASRGMGYTF.

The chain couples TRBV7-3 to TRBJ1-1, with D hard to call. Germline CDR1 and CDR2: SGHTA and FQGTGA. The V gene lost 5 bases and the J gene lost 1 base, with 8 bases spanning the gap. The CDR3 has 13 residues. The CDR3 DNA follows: TGTGCCAGCAGCAGGTGGGGGAACACTGAAGCTTTCTTT. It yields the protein CASSRWGNTEAFF.

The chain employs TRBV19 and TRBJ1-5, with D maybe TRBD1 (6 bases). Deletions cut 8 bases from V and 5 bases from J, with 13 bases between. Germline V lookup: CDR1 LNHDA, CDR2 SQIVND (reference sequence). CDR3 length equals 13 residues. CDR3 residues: CASHQGTYQPQHF. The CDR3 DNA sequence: TGTGCCAGTCATCAGGGGACCTATCAGCCCCAGCATTTT.

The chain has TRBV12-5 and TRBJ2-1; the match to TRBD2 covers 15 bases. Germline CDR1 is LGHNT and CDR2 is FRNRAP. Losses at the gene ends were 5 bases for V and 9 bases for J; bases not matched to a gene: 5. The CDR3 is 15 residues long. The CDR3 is CASGLRGLAGGEQFF. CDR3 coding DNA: TGTGCTAGTGGTCTACGGGGACTAGCGGGGGGTGAGCAGTTCTTC.

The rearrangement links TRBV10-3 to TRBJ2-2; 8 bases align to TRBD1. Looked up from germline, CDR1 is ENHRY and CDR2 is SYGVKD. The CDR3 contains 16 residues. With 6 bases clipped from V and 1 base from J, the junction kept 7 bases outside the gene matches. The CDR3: CAISNGQGKNTGELFF. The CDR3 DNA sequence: TGTGCCATCAGCAACGGACAGGGAAAGAACACCGGGGAGCTGTTTTTT.

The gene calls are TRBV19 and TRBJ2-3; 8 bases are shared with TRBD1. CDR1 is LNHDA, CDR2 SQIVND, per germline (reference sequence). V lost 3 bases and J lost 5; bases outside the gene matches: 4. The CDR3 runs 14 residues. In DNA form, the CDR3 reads TGTGCCAGTAGTATCGGACAGGGTAGAGATACGCAGTATTTT. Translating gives CASSIGQGRDTQYF.

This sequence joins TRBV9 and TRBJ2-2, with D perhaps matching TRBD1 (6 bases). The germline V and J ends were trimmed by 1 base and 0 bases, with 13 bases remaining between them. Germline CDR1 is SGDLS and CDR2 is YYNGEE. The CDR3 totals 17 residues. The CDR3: CASSVRNRDANTGELFF. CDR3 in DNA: TGTGCCAGCAGCGTACGAAACAGGGACGCGAACACCGGGGAGCTGTTTTTT.

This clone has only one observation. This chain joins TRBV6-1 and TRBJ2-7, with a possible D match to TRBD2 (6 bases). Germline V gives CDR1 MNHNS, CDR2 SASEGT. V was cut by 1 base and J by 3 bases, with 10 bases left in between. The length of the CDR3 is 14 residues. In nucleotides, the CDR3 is TGTGCCAGCAGTGAAGGTGGGCGGGGCTACGAGCAGTACTTC. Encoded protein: CASSEGGRGYEQYF.

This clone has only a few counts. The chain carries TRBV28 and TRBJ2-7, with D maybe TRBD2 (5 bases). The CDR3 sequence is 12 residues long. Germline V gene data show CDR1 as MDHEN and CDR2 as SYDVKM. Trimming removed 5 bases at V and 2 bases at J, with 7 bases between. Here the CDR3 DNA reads TGTGCCAGCAGTCTCGGGACCTACGAGCAGTACGTC. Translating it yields CASSLGTYEQYV.

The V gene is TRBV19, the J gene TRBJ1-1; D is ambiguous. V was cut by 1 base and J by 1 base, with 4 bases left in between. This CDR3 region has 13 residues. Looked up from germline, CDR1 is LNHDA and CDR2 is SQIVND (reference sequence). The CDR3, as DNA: TGTGCCAGTAGTATAGGGACGAACACTGAAGCTTTCTTT. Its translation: CASSIGTNTEAFF.

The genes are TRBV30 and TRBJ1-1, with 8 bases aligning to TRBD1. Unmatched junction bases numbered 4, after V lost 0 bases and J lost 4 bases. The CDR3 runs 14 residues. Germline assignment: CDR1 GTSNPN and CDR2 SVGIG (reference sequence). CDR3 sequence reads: CAWSVPTGVTEAFF. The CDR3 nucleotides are TGTGCCTGGAGTGTACCGACAGGGGTCACTGAAGCTTTCTTT.

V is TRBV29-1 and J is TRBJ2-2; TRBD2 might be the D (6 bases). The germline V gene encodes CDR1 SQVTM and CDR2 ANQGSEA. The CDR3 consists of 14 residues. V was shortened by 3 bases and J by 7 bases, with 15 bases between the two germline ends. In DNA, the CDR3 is TGCAGCGTTGAGTCTGTTCGGGGGAGCGGGGAGCTGTTTTTT. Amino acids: CSVESVRGSGELFF.

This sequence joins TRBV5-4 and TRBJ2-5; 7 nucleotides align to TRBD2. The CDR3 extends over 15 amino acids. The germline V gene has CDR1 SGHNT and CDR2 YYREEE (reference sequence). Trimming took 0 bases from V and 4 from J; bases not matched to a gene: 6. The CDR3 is CASSLVGGRGETQYF. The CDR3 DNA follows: TGTGCCAGCAGCTTGGTGGGAGGGCGGGGAGAGACCCAGTACTTC.

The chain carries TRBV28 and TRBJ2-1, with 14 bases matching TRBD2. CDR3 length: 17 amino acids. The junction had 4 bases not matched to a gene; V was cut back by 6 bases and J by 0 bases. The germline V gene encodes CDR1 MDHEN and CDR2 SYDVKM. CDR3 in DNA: TGTGCCAGCAGGGGGACTAGCGGGGGATACTCCTACAATGAGCAGTTCTTC. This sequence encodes CASRGTSGGYSYNEQFF.

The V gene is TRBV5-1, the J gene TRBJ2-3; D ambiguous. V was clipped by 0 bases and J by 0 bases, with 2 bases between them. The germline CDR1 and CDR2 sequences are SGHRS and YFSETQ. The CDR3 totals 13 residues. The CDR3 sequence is CASSLDSTDTQYF. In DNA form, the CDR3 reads TGCGCCAGCAGCTTGGACAGCACAGATACGCAGTATTTT.

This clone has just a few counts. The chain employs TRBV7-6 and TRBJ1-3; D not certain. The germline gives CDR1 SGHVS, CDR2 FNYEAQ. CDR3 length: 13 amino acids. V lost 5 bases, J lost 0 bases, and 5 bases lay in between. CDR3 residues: CASSASSGNTIYF. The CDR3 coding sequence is TGTGCCAGCAGCGCGAGCTCTGGAAACACCATATATTTT.

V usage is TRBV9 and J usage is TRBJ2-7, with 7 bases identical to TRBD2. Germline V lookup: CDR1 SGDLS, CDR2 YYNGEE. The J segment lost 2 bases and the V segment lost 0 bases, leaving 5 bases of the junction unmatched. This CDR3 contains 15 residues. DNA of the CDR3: TGTGCCAGCAGCGTAGGTCCTAGCGGAGCCTACGAGCAGTACGTC. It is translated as CASSVGPSGAYEQYV.

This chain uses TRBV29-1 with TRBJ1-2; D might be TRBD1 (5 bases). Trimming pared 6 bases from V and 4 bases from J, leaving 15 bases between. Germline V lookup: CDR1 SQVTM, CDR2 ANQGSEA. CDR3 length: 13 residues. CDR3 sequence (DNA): TGCAGCGTCGTTCAGGGTAGGGGCTATGGCTACACCTTC. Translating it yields CSVVQGRGYGYTF.

The CDR3 loop reads CASSFVASTSVRNEQFF. The CDR3 DNA follows: TGTGCCAGCAGCTTCGTAGCTAGTACTAGCGTAAGGAATGAGCAGTTCTTC. The chain employs TRBV7-2 and TRBJ2-1, with TRBD2 matching over 7 bases. The CDR3 has 17 residues. Germline CDR1 SGHTA, CDR2 FQGNSA. The ends lost 3 bases at V and 7 bases at J; junction bases unmatched: 15.

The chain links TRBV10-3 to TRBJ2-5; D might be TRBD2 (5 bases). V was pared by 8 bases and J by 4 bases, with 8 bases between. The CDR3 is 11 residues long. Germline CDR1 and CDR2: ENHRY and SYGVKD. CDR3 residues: CAIGRGETQYF. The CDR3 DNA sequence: TGTGCCATCGGACGGGGAGAGACCCAGTACTTC.